This paragraph covers one T cell receptor (beta chain) sequence. This clonotype was detected once. The specificity of this receptor is unknown. No base quality values were provided; no much bigger clone lies one nucleotide off. One read provides weak support. Patients with ophthalmopathy had moderately to severely active disease, with a Clinical Activity Score of 3 or more, a NOSPECS grade of 4 or more, and a disease duration of less than 3 months. Patients were excluded if they had other autoimmune diseases, uncontrolled infections, pregnancy or lactation. Clinical symptoms, serum thyroxine, TRAb, thyroid ultrasound and orbital computed tomography were used for diagnosis. PBMCs were isolated from 10 ml of fresh peripheral blood by Ficoll-Paque density gradient centrifugation. Total RNA was extracted using Trizol reagent, and RNA quality was checked on an Agilent 2100 Bioanalyzer. For repertoire sequencing, the TCR beta CDR3 regions were amplified from RNA transcripts. The first round of RT-PCR was done with HTBI primers and the Qiagen OneStep RT-PCR kit, and was followed by a second round of multiplex PCR, then size selection and purification. The libraries underwent paired-end sequencing with 100 bp reads on an Illumina HiSeq2000. In the original analysis: SOAPnuke was used for read processing, and reads with adapters, uncalled bases, a mean Phred below 15, or no exact constant-primer or identifier match were discarded. High-quality paired reads were merged with COPE v1.2.5. Each unique nucleotide sequence was defined as a clonotype, and clonotypes were aligned to IMGT TRB V, D and J references with MiTCR v1.1. Only V-J combinations with frequency above 0.0001 were analysed, covering about 99% of repertoires. For each V-J combination, a TCR clonal expansion and chaos score was defined as F50 clonal expansion divided by the chaos observed in the TCRdist matrix. Welch's t-statistics and random forest were used to reduce the features to 10 to 15 V-J combinations, which were then used as input to a naive Bayes classifier. The similarity between thyroid and blood repertoires was quantified using the Morisita-Horn index. Starting from the raw public reads, TCRdb applied fastp trimming at Q25, assembled clones with MiXCR and retained in-frame beta chains. Each entry is one CDR3 protein sequence, shown with its most common DNA and genes. TCRdb's processing, not the authors', yielded these V and J calls. The sample table lists under 200,000 distinct CDR3 sequences, roughly 37% of them with a count of one. In total, the top ten clones hold 5.8% of the sample.

This record comes from a study of Graves' ophthalmopathy and Graves' hyperthyroidism (dated by TCRdb to 2016 to 2018). Notes on the research overall: Peripheral blood was collected before any treatment was given, at the time of initial diagnosis. Following sample collection, hyperthyroidism patients were given methimazole at a starting dose of 30 mg daily, and ophthalmopathy patients were given high-dose intravenous methylprednisolone. T-cell repertoires of thyroid tissue and blood were compared in more than five hyperthyroidism patients. In total, 135 blood samples were TCR-sequenced: 43 ophthalmopathy, some 75 hyperthyroidism and approximately 17 hyperthyroidism-to-ophthalmopathy patients. The 90 to 100 discovery patients were randomly divided into training and test sets at a 7:3 ratio. TCR beta repertoire signatures were used to distinguish Graves' ophthalmopathy from Graves' hyperthyroidism and to predict progression to ophthalmopathy. The independent validation cohort included approximately 19 hyperthyroidism patients plus 17 patients who later progressed from hyperthyroidism to ophthalmopathy. To explore V-J signatures that separate ophthalmopathy from hyperthyroidism, a discovery set of more than 95 patients was enrolled, consisting of about 45 with ophthalmopathy and roughly 57 with stable hyperthyroidism. Study-wide conclusions, independent of this receptor: In cross-validation, the 13-signature model distinguished ophthalmopathy from stable hyperthyroidism with almost 90% sensitivity and 81% to 83% specificity, and in the test set the corresponding values were approximately 80% and 68%. In validation, the model predicted ophthalmopathy progression with about 71% sensitivity and 72.22% specificity; about a dozen predicted patients were CT-confirmed with GO in a median of approximately six months. Sample size was not statistically predetermined, and group allocation was not concealed from the investigators. Most expanded thyroid clonotypes with frequency above 0.001 were also detected in blood, suggesting blood repertoires may reflect the thyroid immune response.

The CDR3 runs 12 amino acids, cysteine and phenylalanine included. Only the CDR3 region is kept as DNA, spanning 36 bases read in frame from base 1. From a lookup of the germline V gene, CDR1 and CDR2 are MNHNS and SASEGT. The germline ends are 12 bases apart after V is trimmed by 7 bases and J by 6 bases. Sequenced: peripheral blood. The receptor was isolated from a middle-aged woman with Graves' ophthalmopathy. Donor details come from another sample of the same person, matched by shared clones. Recombination linked TRBV6-1 to TRBJ1-1; TRBD1 is a possible D gene, resting on 5 matching bases. CDR3 loop: CASNHQGAEAFF. The DNA sequence is as follows: TGTGCCAGCAACCACCAGGGAGCTGAAGCTTTCTTT.